Listed here are 13 T cell receptor beta chains from one sample, sequenced in a study of regulatory T cells in long-lasting Graves disease. Time point in this sample: newly diagnosed GD, antithyroid drugs for less than 3 months. PBMCs provided the RNA from which the TCR library was made. The authors built TCR beta libraries using iRepertoire HTBI primers and Arm-PCR of CDR3 regions. TCRdb re-derived calls from the multiplex PCR reads in MiXCR, one entry per CDR3 protein. Here the sample spans about 360,000 distinct CDR3 sequences, roughly 16% being singletons. These data also formed part of another study, on T cells in Graves' hyperthyroidism and ophthalmopathy.

This sample comprised peripheral blood mononuclear cells (PBMCs), obtained at new diagnosis, from a patient treated with antithyroid drugs. The source of these receptors is a woman between 18 and 29 years old with Graves disease.

This clonotype was seen ten or more times. V and J are TRBV18 and TRBJ2-3; the D gene is possibly TRBD1 (6 bases). This CDR3 is built from 14 residues. V was shortened by 2 bases and J by 3 bases, with 9 bases between the two germline ends. Germline assignment: CDR1 KGHSH and CDR2 LQKENI. DNA of the CDR3: TGTGCCAGCTCACCATTGGACAGTACAGATACGCAGTATTTT. This gives the protein CASSPLDSTDTQYF.

Remarks on this clonotype: The junction and the germline gene differ at one end; a read error may be behind it. The CDR3 bases are TGTGCCAGCAGTCCCCGGGGGTATACGCAGTGTTTT. The encoded protein is CASSPRGYTQCF. The rearrangement links TRBV28 to TRBJ2-3, with a tentative D call TRBD2 (6 bases). The CDR3 loop spans 12 amino acids. Germline assignment: CDR1 MDHEN and CDR2 SYDVKM. The variable domain in full, with the rest retrieved from reference TRBV28 and TRBJ2-3, is DVKVTQSSRYLVKRTGEKVFLECVQDMDHENMFWYRQDPGLGLRLIYFSYDVKMKEKGDIPEGYSVSREKKERFSLILESASTNQTSMYLCASSPRGYTQCFGPGTRLTVL.

This clonotype was found a few times. The chain employs TRBV6-1 and TRBJ1-1; tentative D call: TRBD1 (6 bases). Per germline, CDR1 MNHNS and CDR2 SASEGT. The CDR3 is made up of 18 amino acids. Trimming shortened V by 6 bases and J by 4 bases, and 27 bases separated the two germline ends. CDR3 nucleotide sequence: TGTGCCAGCAGCGACAATACGTTCCGGGGGGGCGTTGGCACTGAAGCTTTCTTT. Its protein product is CASSDNTFRGGVGTEAFF.

In its sample, this clonotype was seen a few times. The rearrangement uses TRBV4-1 and TRBJ2-5; D may be TRBD2 (6 bases). The CDR3 consists of 16 residues. V was pared by 2 bases and J by 2 bases, with 15 bases between. CDR1 is MGHRA and CDR2 is YSYEKL in the germline V gene. The CDR3 region has the DNA TGCGCCAGCAGCCAACCAAGGAGGGGTACTCAAGAGACCCAGTACTTC. Its protein product is CASSQPRRGTQETQYF.

A note on this clonotype: A much larger clone lies one base from this, so it may be a read error. The rearrangement uses TRBV24-1 and TRBJ2-1; possible D gene TRBD2, 5 bases. CDR1 KGHDR and CDR2 SFDVKD come from the germline V gene. CDR3 length: 14 residues. DNA for the CDR3: TGTGCCGCCAGTGCCCCGGGGAGCACCAATGAGCAGTTCTTC. Its protein product is CAASAPGSTNEQFF.

This clonotype has more than one count but fewer than ten. The chain uses TRBV4-1 and TRBJ1-2; D is possibly TRBD1 (5 bases). Germline V gene data show CDR1 as MGHRA and CDR2 as YSYEKL. With 2 bases removed from V and 2 bases from J, the gap between germline ends came to 18 bases. CDR3 length: 17 residues. DNA for the CDR3: TGCGCCAGCAGCCAACGTCGGGGAGGGGATGTGAACTATGGCTACACCTTC. Translating it yields CASSQRRGGDVNYGYTF.

This clonotype was recorded a few times. The V gene is TRBV5-8, the J gene TRBJ2-5; 9 nucleotides line up with TRBD1. Germline CDR1 is SGHTS and CDR2 is YDEGEE. Unmatched junction bases numbered 4, after V lost 1 base and J lost 3 bases. CDR3 length equals 15 residues. The CDR3 nucleotides read TGTGCCAGCAGCTTGTTGGGACAGGGCGAAGAGACCCAGTACTTC. Translation: CASSLLGQGEETQYF.

The table lists this clonotype with a few counts. V usage is TRBV19 and J usage is TRBJ2-7; 12 nucleotides align to TRBD2. CDR1 and CDR2 from the germline V gene are LNHDA and SQIVND (reference sequence). V dropped 10 bases and J dropped 3; count of bases not matched to a gene: 16. CDR3 length: 17 amino acids. DNA for the CDR3: TGTGCCACCCCTCACCGCCTAGCGGGAGGGCCGGTCTACGAGCAGTACTTC. Translated, it gives CATPHRLAGGPVYEQYF. Filled out from reference TRBV19 and TRBJ2-7, the complete variable domain reads DGGITQSPKYLFRKEGQNVTLSCEQNLNHDAMYWYRQDPGQGLRLIYYSQIVNDFQKGDIAEGYSVSREKKESFPLTVTSAQKNPTAFYLCATPHRLAGGPVYEQYFGPGTRLTVT.

This rearrangement joins TRBV3-1 to TRBJ1-1; D gene unclear. The V gene lost 4 bases and the J gene lost 0 bases, with 6 bases spanning the gap. Germline-derived CDR1 and CDR2 are LGHDT and YNNKEL (reference sequence). This CDR3 comprises 13 residues. CDR3 coding DNA: TGTGCCAGCAGCCTCTTCATGAACACTGAAGCTTTCTTT. Amino acids: CASSLFMNTEAFF.

Only a few counts were recorded for this clonotype. This chain joins TRBV6-5 and TRBJ1-5; D remains unclear. The CDR3 sequence is 13 residues long. V shed 2 bases and J shed 5 bases, with 7 bases lying between them. CDR1 and CDR2 (germline): MNHEY, SVGAGI. The CDR3 region has the DNA TGTGCCAGCAGTTACCGTATTTATCAGCCCCAGCATTTT. Its protein product is CASSYRIYQPQHF.

There are many counts of this clonotype. The V gene is TRBV11-1, the J gene TRBJ1-1, with TRBD1 matching 7 bases. V dropped 0 bases and J dropped 7; count of bases not matched to a gene: 2. The germline V gene has CDR1 SGHAT and CDR2 FQDESV (reference sequence). This CDR3 spans 13 amino acids. CDR3 protein: CASSLATGVEAFF. In DNA, the CDR3 is TGTGCCAGCAGCTTAGCCACAGGGGTTGAAGCTTTCTTT.

Many counts were recorded for this clonotype. This chain joins TRBV6-1 and TRBJ1-2; 9 bases align to TRBD1. CDR3 length: 13 amino acids. After removal of 6 bases from V and 8 bases from J, the junction contained 7 bases not matched to a gene. Germline V gene data show CDR1 as MNHNS and CDR2 as SASEGT. The CDR3 DNA reads TGTGCCAGCAGCCCACAGGGGGCTGGGGGCTACACCTTC. Its protein product is CASSPQGAGGYTF.

This clonotype occurred many times. The chain couples TRBV11-3 to TRBJ2-1; D may be TRBD1 (5 bases). In germline, CDR1 is SGHNT, CDR2 YENEEA. This CDR3 is 12 amino acids long. V was shortened by 2 bases and J by 8 bases, with 7 bases between the two germline ends. The CDR3 DNA sequence: TGTGCCAGCAGCTTACAGGGTGATGAGCAGTTCTTC. It codes for CASSLQGDEQFF.